Below, 8 T cell receptor beta chains from the same sample are listed, as sequenced in a study of molecular identifiers for immune sequencing clone quantification. In TCRdb, the PCR reads were re-called with MiXCR into one record per CDR3 protein. The sample records some 320,000 distinct CDR3 sequences, 20% to 25% being singletons. The sample was naive CD8+ T cells from blood, with Jurkat cell RNA spiked in. As for subset: FACS-sorted CD8+CD4-CCR7+CD45RA+ naive T cells. The receptors were gathered from a human donor in good health. Some libraries in this study had Jurkat cell RNA spiked in.

This clonotype has at least ten counts. The chain recombines TRBV6-5 with TRBJ2-3; D gene uncertain. The CDR3 has 16 residues. Trimming pared 0 bases from V and 6 bases from J, leaving 16 bases between. Per germline, CDR1 MNHEY and CDR2 SVGAGI. The CDR3 protein is CASSYSHRAEEDTQYF. CDR3 coding DNA: TGTGCCAGCAGTTACTCGCATAGGGCCGAGGAGGATACGCAGTATTTT.

There are a few counts of this clonotype. V and J are TRBV29-1 and TRBJ2-1, with 7 bases identical to TRBD2. Germline CDR1 is SQVTM and CDR2 is ANQGSEA. Germline trimming cut 0 bases from V and 11 bases from J; bases unmatched to any gene: 4. The CDR3 loop spans 12 amino acids. The CDR3 protein is CSVEDGGGKQFF. The CDR3 DNA follows: TGCAGCGTTGAAGATGGGGGGGGAAAGCAGTTCTTC.

This clonotype was recorded a few times. The chain links TRBV30 to TRBJ1-1, with D maybe TRBD1 (6 bases). Trimming took off 0 bases at V and 0 bases at J, with 14 bases between the two ends. The CDR3 has 16 amino acids. Germline CDR1 and CDR2: GTSNPN and SVGIG (reference sequence). CDR3 sequence: CAWSVWGGGMNTEAFF. In nucleotides, the CDR3 is TGTGCCTGGAGTGTATGGGGGGGCGGCATGAACACTGAAGCTTTCTTT.

The chain couples TRBV29-1 to TRBJ2-7; D is possibly TRBD2 (6 bases). This CDR3 is 14 amino acids long. CDR1 SQVTM and CDR2 ANQGSEA come from the germline V gene. V lost 4 bases to trimming and J lost 2 bases, with 15 bases between them. The CDR3 sequence is CSVGSGLAPYEQYF. The DNA for the CDR3 is TGCAGCGTTGGTAGCGGCCTGGCCCCCTACGAGCAGTACTTC.

As DNA, the CDR3 is TGCGCCAGCAGCCATAAGAGACAGGCTAGGACTGAAGCTTTCTTT. This encodes CASSHKRQARTEAFF. The chain is built from TRBV4-1 and TRBJ1-1; the D gene is possibly TRBD1 (6 bases). Trimming removed 3 bases from V and 5 bases from J, with 16 bases in between. Germline loops: CDR1 MGHRA, CDR2 YSYEKL. This CDR3 comprises 15 residues.

Details on this clonotype: This may be a read error: a much more frequent sequence differs by one nucleotide. Here the CDR3 DNA reads TGCGCCAGCAGCCAGGATCCCGGGACAGAAAACACTCAGTACTTC. Translation gives CASSQDPGTENTQYF. V and J are TRBV4-1 and TRBJ2-4; 7 bases line up with TRBD1. The CDR3 consists of 15 residues. CDR1 is MGHRA, CDR2 YSYEKL, per germline.

As for this clonotype: Possible read error: a much larger clone is one base away. V is TRBV2 and J is TRBJ2-6, with D perhaps matching TRBD2 (6 bases). Germline CDR1 SNHLY, CDR2 FYNNEI. The CDR3 runs to 17 residues. Here the CDR3 DNA reads TGTGCCAGCGGAACGTCGGGGGTGGGGTCTGGGGCCGACGTCCTGACTTTC. This codes for CASGTSGVGSGADVLTF.

This clonotype was observed at least ten times. V is TRBV4-1 and J is TRBJ2-7; unclear D gene. V was pared by 1 base and J by 3 bases, with 13 bases between. There are 15 residues in the CDR3. The germline V gene encodes CDR1 MGHRA and CDR2 YSYEKL. This CDR3 is CASSQVPPGGYEQYF. In DNA, the CDR3 is TGCGCCAGCAGCCAAGTTCCTCCTGGCGGCTACGAGCAGTACTTC.